One sample yielded the 5 T cell receptor beta chains listed below, sequenced in a study of post-analysis software for immune sequencing data. Notes on the study in general: In patients, TRBV5-6, TRBV5-1 and TRBV20-1 belonged to roughly 5 TRBV segments found more frequently than in controls.

Antigen specificity for these receptors is unknown. Each TCR beta cDNA library carried unique molecular identifiers. From the PCR reads, TCRdb called clonotypes with MiXCR, one entry per CDR3 protein. The sample includes around 250,000 distinct CDR3 sequences, around 34% of them seen just once. Sequenced: blood. These receptors were taken from a girl aged 5-17 years with multiple sclerosis.

The V gene is TRBV20-1, the J gene TRBJ2-3; 7 nucleotides match TRBD2. V was pared by 0 bases and J by 3 bases, with 3 bases of the junction left unmatched. There are 14 residues in the CDR3. Germline CDR1 is DFQATT and CDR2 is SNEGSKA (reference sequence). The CDR3 loop reads CSARDGTTTDTQYF. CDR3 nucleotide sequence: TGCAGTGCTAGAGATGGGACTACTACAGATACGCAGTATTTT.

This clonotype was detected many times. The chain recombines TRBV5-1 with TRBJ2-5; 9 nucleotides match TRBD2. CDR3 length equals 15 residues. J was trimmed by 3 bases and V by 5 bases; bases with no gene match: 8. CDR1 SGHRS and CDR2 YFSETQ come from the germline V gene. CDR3 amino acids: CASRSLAGEEETQYF. DNA for the CDR3: TGCGCCAGCAGGTCCTTAGCGGGAGAGGAAGAGACCCAGTACTTC.

There are a few counts of this clonotype. One base away lies a much larger clone, so this may be a sequencing read error. V gene TRBV29-1 combines with J gene TRBJ2-5; 7 bases match TRBD2. J lost 11 bases, V lost 2 bases, and 14 bases had no gene match. The CDR3 is made up of 14 amino acids. Germline V gives CDR1 SQVTM, CDR2 ANQGSEA. The CDR3, as DNA: TGCAGCGTTGAATTCGGGGGGATACCCAATGAGCAGTACTTC. Protein: CSVEFGGIPNEQYF.

Concerning this clonotype: A much larger clone lies one base from this, so it may be a read error. This chain links TRBV2 with TRBJ2-5, with D maybe TRBD1 (5 bases). The CDR3 has 15 amino acids. V gave up 7 bases and J gave up 11 bases, with 26 bases separating them. CDR1 is SNHLY and CDR2 is FYNNEI in the germline V gene. CDR3 in DNA: TGTGCCAGCACCCTAAGACAGCCAACTTACAATGAGCAGTACTTC. The encoded protein is CASTLRQPTYNEQYF.

By frequency in the sample, this clonotype is medium-sized (0.01 to 0.1%). J is TRBJ2-1 and V is TRBV5-1; no clear D. Germline CDR1 SGHRS, CDR2 YFSETQ. V lost 0 bases and J lost 6, with 13 bases in between. CDR3 length equals 15 residues. The CDR3 here is CASSLEVGKGNEQFF. The DNA for the CDR3 is TGCGCCAGCAGCTTGGAGGTGGGGAAGGGCAATGAGCAGTTCTTC. Looking up the rest from reference TRBV5-1 and TRBJ2-1 gives the full variable domain: KAGVTQTPRYLIKTRGQQVTLSCSPISGHRSVSWYQQTPGQGLQFLFEYFSETQRNKGNFPGRFSGRQFSNSRSEMNVSTLELGDSALYLCASSLEVGKGNEQFFGPGTRLTVL.